These T cell receptor beta chains were read from a single sample in a study of shared clonotypes between healthy human individuals. Repertoires were generated with immunoSEQ multiplex PCR, while TCRdb's copy carries only in-frame clones and drops some. The table records some 740,000 clones, around 93% of them present only once. The sample was naive CD8+ T cells sorted from blood. These receptors all come from a young man in good health. CDR3s include the opening cysteine and the closing phenylalanine or tryptophan.

V gene: TRBV28
J gene: TRBJ1-5
CDR3 protein: CASRGGRGQRSNQPQHF

V gene: TRBV30
J gene: TRBJ1-1
CDR3 protein: CAYAEGTEAFF

V gene: TRBV18
J gene: TRBJ2-6
CDR3 protein: CASSPPNGANVLTF

V gene: TRBV27
J gene: TRBJ2-3
CDR3 protein: CATGLGTQYF

V gene: TRBV29-1
J gene: TRBJ1-2
CDR3 protein: CSVVGTYGYTF

V gene: TRBV11-2
J gene: TRBJ2-1
CDR3 protein: CASSSGIGSYNEQFF

V gene: TRBV5-1
J gene: TRBJ2-1
CDR3 protein: CASSLSGYYNEQFF

V gene: TRBV5-4
J gene: TRBJ2-2
CDR3 protein: CASSYAGAGELFF

V gene: TRBV11-3
J gene: TRBJ2-5
CDR3 protein: CASSPGTTNQETQYF

V gene: TRBV5-8
J gene: TRBJ2-7
CDR3 protein: CASSLGPNPEEQYF

V gene: TRBV6-6
J gene: TRBJ2-1
CDR3 protein: CASSYGVPQVGNEQFF

V gene: TRBV6-5
J gene: TRBJ2-7
CDR3 protein: CASSPGAPPYEQYF

V gene: TRBV4-1
J gene: TRBJ2-1
CDR3 protein: CASSQDWDLRGDEQFF

V gene: TRBV4-1
J gene: TRBJ1-3
CDR3 protein: CASSPLHSSGNTIYF

V gene: TRBV9
J gene: TRBJ1-1
CDR3 protein: CASRALHLPLTNTEAFF

V gene: TRBV27
J gene: TRBJ2-1
CDR3 protein: CASSLQLHPSNEQFF

V gene: TRBV25-1
J gene: TRBJ2-6
CDR3 protein: CASSEKDTKTGANVLTF

V gene: TRBV6-5
J gene: TRBJ2-7
CDR3 protein: CASSYNSGQGGEQYF

V gene: TRBV19
J gene: TRBJ2-1
CDR3 protein: CASGLGGSSYNEQFF

V gene: TRBV29-1
J gene: TRBJ2-2
CDR3 protein: CSALGTSGANTGELFF

V gene: TRBV29-1
J gene: TRBJ2-7
CDR3 protein: CSVEVGEWTAEQYF

V gene: TRBV29-1
J gene: TRBJ2-7
CDR3 protein: CSVEGPLGWSGSYEQYF

V gene: TRBV9
J gene: TRBJ2-1
CDR3 protein: CASSSRDPMDEQFF

V gene: TRBV11-2
J gene: TRBJ2-7
CDR3 protein: CASSLAGQGAYEQYF

V gene: TRBV10-3
J gene: TRBJ2-7
CDR3 protein: CAIRNFNEQYF

V gene: TRBV29-1
J gene: TRBJ2-1
CDR3 protein: CSVGPSSYNEQFF

V gene: TRBV19
J gene: TRBJ2-1
CDR3 protein: CASSGIARGEQFF

V gene: TRBV25-1
J gene: TRBJ2-1
CDR3 protein: CASSEWASGRPEQFF

V gene: TRBV29-1
J gene: TRBJ2-1
CDR3 protein: CSVPSGTWDEQFF

V gene: TRBV5-5
J gene: TRBJ1-5
CDR3 protein: CASSLGPNQPQHF

V gene: TRBV5-1
J gene: TRBJ2-1
CDR3 protein: CASSTGGSSYNEQFF

V gene: TRBV2
J gene: TRBJ1-1
CDR3 protein: CASNEGAGDPLEAFF

V gene: TRBV27
J gene: TRBJ2-2
CDR3 protein: CASREPRGIGELFF

V gene: TRBV7-9
J gene: TRBJ1-2
CDR3 protein: CASSYLGDGANYGYTF

V gene: TRBV6-1
J gene: TRBJ1-1
CDR3 protein: CASSEAGGWTEAFF

V gene: TRBV29-1
J gene: TRBJ2-1
CDR3 protein: CSVEALAGAYNEQFF

V gene: TRBV19
J gene: TRBJ1-2
CDR3 protein: CASRPNRDTNYGYTF

V gene: TRBV27
J gene: TRBJ1-5
CDR3 protein: CASTPYGQDSNQPQHF

V gene: TRBV9
J gene: TRBJ2-1
CDR3 protein: CASSVQSAGATDEQFF

V gene: TRBV18
J gene: TRBJ2-1
CDR3 protein: CASSPPPRGPYNEQFF

V gene: TRBV7-6
J gene: TRBJ2-5
CDR3 protein: CASSRLQETQYF

V gene: TRBV27
J gene: TRBJ2-7
CDR3 protein: CASSPIPTGIEQYF

V gene: TRBV4-2
J gene: TRBJ1-1
CDR3 protein: CASSQEESSGGTEAFF

V gene: TRBV19
J gene: TRBJ1-1
CDR3 protein: CASDNLGWTEAFF

V gene: TRBV6-5
J gene: TRBJ2-7
CDR3 protein: CASSTGDSVGYEQYF

V gene: TRBV5-4
J gene: TRBJ2-7
CDR3 protein: CASSFGTSGGLSSYEQYF